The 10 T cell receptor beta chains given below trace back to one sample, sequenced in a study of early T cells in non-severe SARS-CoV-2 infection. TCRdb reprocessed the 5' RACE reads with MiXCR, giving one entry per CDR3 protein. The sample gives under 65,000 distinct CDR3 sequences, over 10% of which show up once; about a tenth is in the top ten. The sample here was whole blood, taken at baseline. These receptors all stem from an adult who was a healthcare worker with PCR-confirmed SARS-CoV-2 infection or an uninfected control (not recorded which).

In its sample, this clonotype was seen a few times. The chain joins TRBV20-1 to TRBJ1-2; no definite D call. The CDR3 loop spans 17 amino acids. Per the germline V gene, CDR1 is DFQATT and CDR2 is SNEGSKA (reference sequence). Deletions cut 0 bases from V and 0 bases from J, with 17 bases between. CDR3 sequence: CSARDLRSPSANYGYTF. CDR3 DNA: TGCAGTGCTAGAGACCTCCGGTCGCCCTCGGCTAACTATGGCTACACCTTC.

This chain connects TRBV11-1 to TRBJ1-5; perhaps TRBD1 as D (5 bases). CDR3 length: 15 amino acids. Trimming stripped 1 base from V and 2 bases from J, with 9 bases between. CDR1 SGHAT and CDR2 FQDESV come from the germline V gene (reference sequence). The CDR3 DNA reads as TGTGCCAGCAGCTTAGGGGGCAGGGGCAATCAGCCCCAGCATTTT. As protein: CASSLGGRGNQPQHF.

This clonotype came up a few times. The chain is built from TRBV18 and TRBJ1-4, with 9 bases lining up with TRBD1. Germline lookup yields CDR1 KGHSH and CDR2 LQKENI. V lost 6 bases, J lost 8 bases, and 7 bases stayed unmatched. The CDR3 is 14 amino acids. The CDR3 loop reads CASSLDRGNEKLFF. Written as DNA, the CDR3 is TGTGCCAGCTCCCTGGACAGGGGAAACGAAAAACTGTTTTTT.

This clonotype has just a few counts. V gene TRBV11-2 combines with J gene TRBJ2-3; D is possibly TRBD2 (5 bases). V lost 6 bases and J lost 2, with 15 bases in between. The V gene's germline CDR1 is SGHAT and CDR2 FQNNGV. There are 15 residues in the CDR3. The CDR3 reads CASRQLTGYTDTQYF. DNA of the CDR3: TGTGCCAGCAGGCAATTGACGGGATACACAGATACGCAGTATTTT.

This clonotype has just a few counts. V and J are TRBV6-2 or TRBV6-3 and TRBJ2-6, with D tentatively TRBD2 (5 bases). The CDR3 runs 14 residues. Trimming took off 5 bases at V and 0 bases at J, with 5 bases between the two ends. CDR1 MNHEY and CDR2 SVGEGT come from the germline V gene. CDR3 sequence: CASSTSSGANVLTF. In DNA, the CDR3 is TGTGCCAGCAGTACTAGCTCTGGGGCCAACGTCCTGACTTTC.

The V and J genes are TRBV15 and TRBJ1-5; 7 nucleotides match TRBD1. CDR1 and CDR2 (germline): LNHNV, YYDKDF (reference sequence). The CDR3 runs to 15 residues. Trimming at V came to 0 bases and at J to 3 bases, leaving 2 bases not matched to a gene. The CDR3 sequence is CATSREGQHNQPQHF. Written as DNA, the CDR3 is TGTGCCACCAGCAGAGAGGGACAGCACAATCAGCCCCAGCATTTT.

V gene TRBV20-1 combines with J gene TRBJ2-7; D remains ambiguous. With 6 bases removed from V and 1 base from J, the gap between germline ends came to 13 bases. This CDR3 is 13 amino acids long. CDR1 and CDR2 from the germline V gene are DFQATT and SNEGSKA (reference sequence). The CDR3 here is CSARSSYSYEQYF. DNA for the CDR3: TGCAGTGCCCGTTCCTCCTATTCCTACGAGCAGTACTTC.

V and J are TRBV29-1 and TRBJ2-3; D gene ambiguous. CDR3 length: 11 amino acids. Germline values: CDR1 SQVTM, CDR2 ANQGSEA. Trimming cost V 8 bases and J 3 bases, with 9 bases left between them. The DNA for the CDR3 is TGCAGCATGACGGCGACAGATACGCAGTATTTT. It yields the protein CSMTATDTQYF.

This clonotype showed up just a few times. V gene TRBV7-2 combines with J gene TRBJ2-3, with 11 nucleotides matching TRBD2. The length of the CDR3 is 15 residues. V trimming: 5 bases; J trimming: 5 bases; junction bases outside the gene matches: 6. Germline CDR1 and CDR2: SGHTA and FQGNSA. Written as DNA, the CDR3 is TGTACCAGCAGCCTTCTAGCGGGAGGTGGAGATACGCAGTATTTT. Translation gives CTSSLLAGGGDTQYF.

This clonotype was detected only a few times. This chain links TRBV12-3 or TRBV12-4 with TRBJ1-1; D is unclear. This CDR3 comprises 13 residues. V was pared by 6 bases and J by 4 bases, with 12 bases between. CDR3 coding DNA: TGTGCCAGCAGCGCACGGGAGGGCACTGAAGCTTTCTTT. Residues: CASSAREGTEAFF.